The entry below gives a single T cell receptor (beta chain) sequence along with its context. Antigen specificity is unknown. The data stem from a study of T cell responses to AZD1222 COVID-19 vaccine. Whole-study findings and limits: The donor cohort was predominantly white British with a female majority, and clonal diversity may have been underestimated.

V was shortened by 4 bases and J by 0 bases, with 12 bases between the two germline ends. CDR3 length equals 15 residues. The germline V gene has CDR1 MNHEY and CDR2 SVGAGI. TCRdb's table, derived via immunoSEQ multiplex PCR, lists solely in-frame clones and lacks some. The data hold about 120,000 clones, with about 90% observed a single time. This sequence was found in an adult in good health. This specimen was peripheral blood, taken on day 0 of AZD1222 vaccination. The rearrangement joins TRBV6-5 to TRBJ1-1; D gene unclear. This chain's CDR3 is CASSSSSAMNTEAFF. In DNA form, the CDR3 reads TGTGCCAGCAGTTCCTCCAGCGCAATGAACACTGAAGCTTTCTTT.